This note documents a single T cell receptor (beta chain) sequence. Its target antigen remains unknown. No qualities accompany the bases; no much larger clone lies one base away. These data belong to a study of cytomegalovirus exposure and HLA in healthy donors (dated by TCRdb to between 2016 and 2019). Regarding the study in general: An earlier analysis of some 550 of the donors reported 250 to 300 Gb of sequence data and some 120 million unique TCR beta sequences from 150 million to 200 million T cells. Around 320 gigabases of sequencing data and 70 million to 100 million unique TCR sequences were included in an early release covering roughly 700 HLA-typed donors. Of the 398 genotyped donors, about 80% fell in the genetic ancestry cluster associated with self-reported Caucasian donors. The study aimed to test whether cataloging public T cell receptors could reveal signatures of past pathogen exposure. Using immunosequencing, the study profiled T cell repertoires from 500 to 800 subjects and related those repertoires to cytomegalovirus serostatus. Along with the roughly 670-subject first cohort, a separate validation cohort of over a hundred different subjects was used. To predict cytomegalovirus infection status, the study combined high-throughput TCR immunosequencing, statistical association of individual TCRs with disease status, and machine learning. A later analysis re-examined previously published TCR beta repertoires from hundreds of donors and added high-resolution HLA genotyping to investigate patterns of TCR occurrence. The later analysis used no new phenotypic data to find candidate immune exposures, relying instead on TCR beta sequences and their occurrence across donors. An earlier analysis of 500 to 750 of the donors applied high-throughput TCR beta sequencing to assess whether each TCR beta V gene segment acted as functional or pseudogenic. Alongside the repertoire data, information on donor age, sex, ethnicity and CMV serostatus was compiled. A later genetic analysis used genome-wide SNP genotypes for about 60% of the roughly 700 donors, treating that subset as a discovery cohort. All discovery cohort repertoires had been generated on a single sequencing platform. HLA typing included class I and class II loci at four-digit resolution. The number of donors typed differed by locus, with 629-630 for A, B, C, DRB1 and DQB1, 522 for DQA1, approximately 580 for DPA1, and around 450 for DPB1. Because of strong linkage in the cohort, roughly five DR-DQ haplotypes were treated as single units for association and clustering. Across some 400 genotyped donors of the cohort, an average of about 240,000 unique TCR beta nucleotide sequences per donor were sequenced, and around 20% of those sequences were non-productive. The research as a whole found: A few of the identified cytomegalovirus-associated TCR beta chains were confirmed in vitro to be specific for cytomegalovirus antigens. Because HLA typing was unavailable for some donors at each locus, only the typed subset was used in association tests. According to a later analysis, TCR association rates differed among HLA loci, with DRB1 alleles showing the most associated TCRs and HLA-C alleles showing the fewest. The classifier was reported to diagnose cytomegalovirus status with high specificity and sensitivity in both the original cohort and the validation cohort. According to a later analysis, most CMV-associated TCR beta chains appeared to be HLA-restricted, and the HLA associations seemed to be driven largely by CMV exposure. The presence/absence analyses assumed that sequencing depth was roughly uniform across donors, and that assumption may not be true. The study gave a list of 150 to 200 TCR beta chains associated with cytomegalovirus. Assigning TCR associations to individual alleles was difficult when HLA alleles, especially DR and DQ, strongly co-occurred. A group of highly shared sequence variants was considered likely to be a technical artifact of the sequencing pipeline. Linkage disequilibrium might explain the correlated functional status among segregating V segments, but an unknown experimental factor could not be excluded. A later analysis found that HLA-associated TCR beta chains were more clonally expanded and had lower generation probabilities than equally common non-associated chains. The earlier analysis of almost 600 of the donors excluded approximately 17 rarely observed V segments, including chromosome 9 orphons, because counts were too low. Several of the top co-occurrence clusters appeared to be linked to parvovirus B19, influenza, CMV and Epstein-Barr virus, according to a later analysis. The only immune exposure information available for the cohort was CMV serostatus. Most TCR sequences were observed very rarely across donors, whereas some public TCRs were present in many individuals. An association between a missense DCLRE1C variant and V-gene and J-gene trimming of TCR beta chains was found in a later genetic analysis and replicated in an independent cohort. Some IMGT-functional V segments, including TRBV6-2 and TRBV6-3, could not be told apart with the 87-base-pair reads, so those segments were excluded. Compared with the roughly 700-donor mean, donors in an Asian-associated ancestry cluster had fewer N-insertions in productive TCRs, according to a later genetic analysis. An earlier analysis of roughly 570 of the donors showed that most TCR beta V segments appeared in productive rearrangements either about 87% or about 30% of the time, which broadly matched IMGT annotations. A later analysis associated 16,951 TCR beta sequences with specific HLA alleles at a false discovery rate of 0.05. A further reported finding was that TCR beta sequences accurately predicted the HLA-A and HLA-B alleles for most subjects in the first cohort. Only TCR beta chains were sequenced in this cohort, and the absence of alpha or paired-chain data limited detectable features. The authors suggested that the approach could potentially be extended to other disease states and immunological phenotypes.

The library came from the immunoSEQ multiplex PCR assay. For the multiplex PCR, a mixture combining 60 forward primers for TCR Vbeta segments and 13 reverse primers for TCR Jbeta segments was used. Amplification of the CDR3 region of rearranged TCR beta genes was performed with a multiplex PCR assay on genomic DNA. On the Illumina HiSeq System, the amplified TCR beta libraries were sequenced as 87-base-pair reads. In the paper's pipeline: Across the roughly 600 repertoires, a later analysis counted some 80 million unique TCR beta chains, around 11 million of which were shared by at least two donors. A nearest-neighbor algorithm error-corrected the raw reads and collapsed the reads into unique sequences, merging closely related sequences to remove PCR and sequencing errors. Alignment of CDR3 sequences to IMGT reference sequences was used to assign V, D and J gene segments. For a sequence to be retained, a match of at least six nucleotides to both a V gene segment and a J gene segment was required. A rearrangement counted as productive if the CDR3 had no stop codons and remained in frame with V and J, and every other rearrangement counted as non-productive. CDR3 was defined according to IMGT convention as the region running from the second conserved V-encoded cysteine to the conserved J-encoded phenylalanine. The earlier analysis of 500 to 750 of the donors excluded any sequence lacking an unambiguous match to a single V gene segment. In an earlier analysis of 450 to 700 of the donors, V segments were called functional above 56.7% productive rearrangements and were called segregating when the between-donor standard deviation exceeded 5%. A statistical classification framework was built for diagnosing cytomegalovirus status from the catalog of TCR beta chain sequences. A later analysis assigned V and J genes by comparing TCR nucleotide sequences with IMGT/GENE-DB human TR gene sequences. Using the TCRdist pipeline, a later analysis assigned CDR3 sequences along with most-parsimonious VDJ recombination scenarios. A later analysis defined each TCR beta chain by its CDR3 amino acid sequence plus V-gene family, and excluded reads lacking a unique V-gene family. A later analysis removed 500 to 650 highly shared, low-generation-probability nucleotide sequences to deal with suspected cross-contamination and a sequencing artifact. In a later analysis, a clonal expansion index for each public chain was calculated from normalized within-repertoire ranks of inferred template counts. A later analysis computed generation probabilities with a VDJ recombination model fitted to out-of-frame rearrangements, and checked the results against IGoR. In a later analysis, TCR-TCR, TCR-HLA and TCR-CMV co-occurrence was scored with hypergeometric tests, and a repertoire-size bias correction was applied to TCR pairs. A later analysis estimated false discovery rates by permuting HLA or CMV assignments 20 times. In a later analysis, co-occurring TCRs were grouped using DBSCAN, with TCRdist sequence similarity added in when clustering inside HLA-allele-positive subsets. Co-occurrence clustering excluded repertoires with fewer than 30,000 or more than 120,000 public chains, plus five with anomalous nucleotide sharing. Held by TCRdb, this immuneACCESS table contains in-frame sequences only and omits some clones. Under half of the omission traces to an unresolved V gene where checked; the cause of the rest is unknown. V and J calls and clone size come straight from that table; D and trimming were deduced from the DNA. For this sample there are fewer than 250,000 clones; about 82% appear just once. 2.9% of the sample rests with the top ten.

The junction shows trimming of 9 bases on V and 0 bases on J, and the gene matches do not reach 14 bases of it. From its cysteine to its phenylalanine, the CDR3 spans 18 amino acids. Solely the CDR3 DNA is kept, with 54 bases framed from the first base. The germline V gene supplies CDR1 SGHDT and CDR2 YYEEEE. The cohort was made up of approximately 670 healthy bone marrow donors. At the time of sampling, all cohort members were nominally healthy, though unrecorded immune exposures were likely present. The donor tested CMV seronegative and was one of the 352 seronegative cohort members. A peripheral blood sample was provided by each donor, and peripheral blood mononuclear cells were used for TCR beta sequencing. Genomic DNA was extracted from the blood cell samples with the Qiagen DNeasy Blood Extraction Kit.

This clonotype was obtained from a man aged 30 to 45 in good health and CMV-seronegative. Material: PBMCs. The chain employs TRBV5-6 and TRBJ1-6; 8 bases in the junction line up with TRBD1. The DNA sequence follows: TGTGCCACCGCCCCCCCAGGGGGCTTGGGCTCCTATAATTCACCCCTCCACTTT. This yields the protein CATAPPGGLGSYNSPLHF.